This paragraph reports one T cell receptor beta chain. Per the original methods: Scientists estimated how many nucleated cells there were by amplifying reference gene primers. Sequencing used immunoSEQ multiplex PCR; TCRdb keeps in-frame clones, though not all of them. The D gene and trimming were derived from the DNA, and the V and J assignments and clone size from that table. The table includes about 94,000 clones, around 86% detected once. The data derive from a study of blood T cell repertoires in COVID-19. Study context: PBMCs, B-cell-depleted T cells, or T cells provided the cDNA or gDNA that made up the material.

CDR1 is SGHVS, CDR2 FNYEAQ, per germline. CDR3 length: 18 amino acids. V gave up 3 bases and J gave up 0 bases; unmatched junction bases: 8. Sequenced material: peripheral blood. The receptor's source is a woman at least 80 years old with acute or convalescent COVID-19. The rearrangement links TRBV7-6 to TRBJ1-3; the match to TRBD1 covers 10 bases. Here the CDR3 reads CASSLTPGQGLSGNTIYF. The CDR3 DNA follows: TGTGCCAGCAGCTTGACTCCGGGACAGGGGCTCTCTGGAAACACCATATATTTT.